This T cell receptor (beta chain) is from a study of blood T cell repertoires in COVID-19. About the study: T cells, B-cell-depleted T cells, or PBMCs supplied cDNA or gDNA.

The CDR3 has 20 amino acids. V shed 1 base, J shed 1 base, and the junction held 18 bases outside the gene matches. The germline gives CDR1 SGHDN, CDR2 FVKESK. TCRdb keeps only in-frame clones here, not all; method: immunoSEQ multiplex PCR. The table shows approximately 200,000 clones, with approximately 83% occurring only once. The source is a woman younger than 45 who had recovered from COVID-19. The gene calls are TRBV14 and TRBJ2-5, with 7 bases fitting TRBD1. The sequenced sample consisted of peripheral blood. CDR3 DNA: TGTGCCAGCAGCCAAGTCCAGATTAAGAAGGGTGGGACAGTCCAAGAGACCCAGTACTTC. Its translation: CASSQVQIKKGGTVQETQYF.